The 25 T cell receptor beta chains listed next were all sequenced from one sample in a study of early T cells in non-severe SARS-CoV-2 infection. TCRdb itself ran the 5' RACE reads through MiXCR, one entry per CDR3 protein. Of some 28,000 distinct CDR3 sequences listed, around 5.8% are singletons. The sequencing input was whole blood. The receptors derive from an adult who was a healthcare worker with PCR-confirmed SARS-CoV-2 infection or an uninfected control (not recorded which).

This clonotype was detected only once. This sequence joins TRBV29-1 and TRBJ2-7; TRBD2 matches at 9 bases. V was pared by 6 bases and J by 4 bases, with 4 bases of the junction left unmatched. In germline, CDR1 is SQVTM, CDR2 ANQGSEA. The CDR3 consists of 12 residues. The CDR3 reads CSVLTSGYEQYF. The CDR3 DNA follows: TGCAGCGTCCTGACTAGCGGATACGAGCAGTACTTC.

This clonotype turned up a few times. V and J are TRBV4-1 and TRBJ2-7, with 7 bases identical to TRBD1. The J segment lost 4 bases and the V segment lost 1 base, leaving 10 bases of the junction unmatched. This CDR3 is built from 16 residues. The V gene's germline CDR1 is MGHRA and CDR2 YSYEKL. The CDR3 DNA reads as TGCGCCAGCAGCCAAGGACCCGACAGGGCGACATACGAGCAGTACTTC. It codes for CASSQGPDRATYEQYF.

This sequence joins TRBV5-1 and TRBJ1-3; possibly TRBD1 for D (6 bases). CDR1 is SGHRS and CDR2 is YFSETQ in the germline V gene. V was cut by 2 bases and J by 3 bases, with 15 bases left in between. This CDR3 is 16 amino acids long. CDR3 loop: CASSFRQGLGGNTIYF. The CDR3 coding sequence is TGCGCCAGCAGCTTCCGTCAGGGGCTAGGTGGAAACACCATATATTTT. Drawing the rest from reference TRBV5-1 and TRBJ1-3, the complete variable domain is KAGVTQTPRYLIKTRGQQVTLSCSPISGHRSVSWYQQTPGQGLQFLFEYFSETQRNKGNFPGRFSGRQFSNSRSEMNVSTLELGDSALYLCASSFRQGLGGNTIYFGEGSWLTVV.

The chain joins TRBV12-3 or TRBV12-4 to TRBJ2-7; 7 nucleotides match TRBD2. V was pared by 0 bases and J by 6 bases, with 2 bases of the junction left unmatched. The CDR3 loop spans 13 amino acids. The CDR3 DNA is TGTGCCAGCAGTTTAGCTGGGAGGGGCGAGCAGTACTTC. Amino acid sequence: CASSLAGRGEQYF.

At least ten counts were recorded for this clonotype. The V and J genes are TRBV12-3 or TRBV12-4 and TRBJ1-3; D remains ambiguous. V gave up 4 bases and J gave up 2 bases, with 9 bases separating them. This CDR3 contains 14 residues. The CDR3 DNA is TGTGCCAGCAGTTCGCGCATGGCTGGAAACACCATATATTTT. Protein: CASSSRMAGNTIYF.

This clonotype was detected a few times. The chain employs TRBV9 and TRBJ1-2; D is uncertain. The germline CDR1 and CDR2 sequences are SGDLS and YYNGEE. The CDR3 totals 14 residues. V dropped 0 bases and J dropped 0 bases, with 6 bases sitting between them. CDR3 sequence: CASSVAGPNYGYTF. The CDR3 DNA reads TGTGCCAGCAGCGTAGCAGGACCTAACTATGGCTACACCTTC.

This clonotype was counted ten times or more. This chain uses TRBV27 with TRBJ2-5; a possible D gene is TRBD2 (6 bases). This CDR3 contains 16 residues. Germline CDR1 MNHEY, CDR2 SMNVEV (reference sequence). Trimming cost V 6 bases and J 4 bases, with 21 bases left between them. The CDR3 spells CASSLARTGERETQYF. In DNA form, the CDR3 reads TGTGCCAGCAGCCTGGCACGTACGGGGGAGAGAGAGACCCAGTACTTC.

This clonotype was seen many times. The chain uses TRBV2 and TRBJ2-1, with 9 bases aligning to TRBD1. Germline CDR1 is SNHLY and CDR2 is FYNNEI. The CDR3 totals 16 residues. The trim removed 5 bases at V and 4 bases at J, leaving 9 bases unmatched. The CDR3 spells CASSPIQGALYNEQFF. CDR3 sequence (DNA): TGTGCCAGCAGTCCAATACAGGGGGCCCTATACAATGAGCAGTTCTTC.

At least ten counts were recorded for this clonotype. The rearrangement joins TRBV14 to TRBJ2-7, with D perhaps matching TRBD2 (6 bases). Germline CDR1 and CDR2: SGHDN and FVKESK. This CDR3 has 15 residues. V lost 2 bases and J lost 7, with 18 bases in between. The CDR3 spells CASSQPLAQRLEQYF. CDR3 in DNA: TGTGCCAGCAGCCAACCACTAGCCCAGAGATTGGAGCAGTACTTC.

The CDR3 region has the DNA TGTGCCAGCAGCCAGGGACTAGCGGGTGGCTACAATGAGCAGTTCTTC. It encodes CASSQGLAGGYNEQFF. V is TRBV6-6 and J is TRBJ2-1, with 12 bases aligning to TRBD2. In germline, CDR1 is MNHNY, CDR2 SVGAGI (reference sequence). V lost 6 bases, J lost 3 bases, and 6 bases stayed unmatched. There are 16 residues in the CDR3.

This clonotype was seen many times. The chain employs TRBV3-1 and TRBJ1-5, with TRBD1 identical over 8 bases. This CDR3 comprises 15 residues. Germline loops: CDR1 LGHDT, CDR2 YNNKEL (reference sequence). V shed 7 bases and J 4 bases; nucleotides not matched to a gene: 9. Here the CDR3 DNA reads TGTGCCAGCACCCCCGGGACAGGCGGGAATCAGCCCCAGCATTTT. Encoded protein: CASTPGTGGNQPQHF. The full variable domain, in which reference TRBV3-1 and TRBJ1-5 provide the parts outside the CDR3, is DTAVSQTPKYLVTQMGNDKSIKCEQNLGHDTMYWYKQDSKKFLKIMFSYNNKELIINETVPNRFSPKSPDKAHLNLHINSLELGDSAVYFCASTPGTGGNQPQHFGDGTRLSIL.

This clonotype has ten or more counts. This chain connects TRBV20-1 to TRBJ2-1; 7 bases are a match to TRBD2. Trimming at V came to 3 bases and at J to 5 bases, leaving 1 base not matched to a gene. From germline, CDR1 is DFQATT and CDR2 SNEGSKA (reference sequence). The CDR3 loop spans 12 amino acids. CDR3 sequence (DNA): TGCAGTGCTAGGGGACTAAACAATGAGCAGTTCTTC. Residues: CSARGLNNEQFF.

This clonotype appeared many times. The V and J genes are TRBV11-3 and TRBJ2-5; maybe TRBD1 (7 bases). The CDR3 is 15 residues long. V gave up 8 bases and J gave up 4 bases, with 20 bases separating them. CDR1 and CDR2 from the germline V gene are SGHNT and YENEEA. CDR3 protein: CASQDFWQGGETQYF. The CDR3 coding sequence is TGTGCCAGCCAGGATTTCTGGCAGGGGGGAGAGACCCAGTACTTC. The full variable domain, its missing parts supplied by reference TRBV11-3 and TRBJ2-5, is EAGVVQSPRYKIIEKKQPVAFWCNPISGHNTLYWYLQNLGQGPELLIRYENEEAVDDSQLPKDRFSAERLKGVDSTLKIQPAELGDSAVYLCASQDFWQGGETQYFGPGTRLLVL.

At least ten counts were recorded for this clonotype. The CDR3 sequence: CATSSQARVVGELFF. In nucleotides, the CDR3 is TGTGCCACCAGCAGCCAGGCCCGTGTGGTCGGGGAGCTGTTTTTT. The chain joins TRBV15 to TRBJ2-2; D is undetermined. The CDR3 has 15 amino acids. The germline V gene encodes CDR1 LNHNV and CDR2 YYDKDF (reference sequence). Deletions cut 3 bases from V and 7 bases from J, with 15 bases between.

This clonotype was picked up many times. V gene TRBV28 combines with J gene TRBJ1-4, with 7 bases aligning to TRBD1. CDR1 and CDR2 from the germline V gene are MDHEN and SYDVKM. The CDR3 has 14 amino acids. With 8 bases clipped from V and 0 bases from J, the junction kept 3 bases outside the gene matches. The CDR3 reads CASRDSATNEKLFF. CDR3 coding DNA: TGTGCCAGCCGGGACAGTGCAACTAATGAAAAACTGTTTTTT. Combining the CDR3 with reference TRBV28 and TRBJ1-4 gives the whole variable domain DVKVTQSSRYLVKRTGEKVFLECVQDMDHENMFWYRQDPGLGLRLIYFSYDVKMKEKGDIPEGYSVSREKKERFSLILESASTNQTSMYLCASRDSATNEKLFFGSGTQLSVL.

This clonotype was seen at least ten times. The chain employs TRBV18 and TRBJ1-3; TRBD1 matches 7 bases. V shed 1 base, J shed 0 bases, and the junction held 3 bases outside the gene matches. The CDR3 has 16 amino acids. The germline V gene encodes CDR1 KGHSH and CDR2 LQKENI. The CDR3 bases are TGTGCCAGCTCACCACAGACAGGGAGCTCTGGAAACACCATATATTTT. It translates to CASSPQTGSSGNTIYF.

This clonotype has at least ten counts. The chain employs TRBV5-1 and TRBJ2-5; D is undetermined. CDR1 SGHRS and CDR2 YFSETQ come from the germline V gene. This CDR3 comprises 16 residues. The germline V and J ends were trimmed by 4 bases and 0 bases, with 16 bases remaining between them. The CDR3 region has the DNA TGCGCCAGCAGCAGAGGTGGGCAGGCTTACCAAGAGACCCAGTACTTC. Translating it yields CASSRGGQAYQETQYF.

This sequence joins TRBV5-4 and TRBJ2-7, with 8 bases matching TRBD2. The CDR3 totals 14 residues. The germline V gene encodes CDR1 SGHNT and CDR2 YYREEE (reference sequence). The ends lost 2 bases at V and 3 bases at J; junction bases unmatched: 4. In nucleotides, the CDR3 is TGTGCCAGCAGCTTTGGGACTAGGGTCTACGAGCAGTACTTC. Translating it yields CASSFGTRVYEQYF.

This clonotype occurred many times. The CDR3 here is CASSQDRDGGYEQYF. The CDR3 coding sequence is TGTGCCAGCAGCCAAGATCGGGATGGCGGCTACGAGCAGTACTTC. The V gene is TRBV4-2, the J gene TRBJ2-7; possible D gene TRBD2, 5 bases. This CDR3 is built from 15 residues. The ends were cut back, 0 bases at V and 3 bases at J, with 12 bases in the middle. Germline CDR1 LGHNA, CDR2 YNFKEQ.

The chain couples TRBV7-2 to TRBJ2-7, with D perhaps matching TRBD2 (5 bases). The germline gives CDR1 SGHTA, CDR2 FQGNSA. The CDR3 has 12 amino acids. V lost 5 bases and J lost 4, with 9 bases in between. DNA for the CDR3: TGTGCCAGCAGCGAGGACTTGTACGAGCAGTACTTC. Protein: CASSEDLYEQYF.

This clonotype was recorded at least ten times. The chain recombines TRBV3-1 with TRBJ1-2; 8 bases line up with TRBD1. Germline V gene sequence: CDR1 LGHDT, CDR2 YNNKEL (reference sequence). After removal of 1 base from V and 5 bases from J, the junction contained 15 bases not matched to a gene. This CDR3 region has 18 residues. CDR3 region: CASSQGDLGGTGQYGYTF. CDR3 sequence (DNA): TGTGCCAGCAGCCAAGGGGACCTCGGAGGGACAGGACAATATGGCTACACCTTC.

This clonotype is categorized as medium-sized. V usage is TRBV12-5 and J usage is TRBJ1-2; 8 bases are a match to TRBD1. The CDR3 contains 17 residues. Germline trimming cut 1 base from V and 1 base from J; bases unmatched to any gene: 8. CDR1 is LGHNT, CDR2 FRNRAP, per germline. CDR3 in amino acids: CASGLAAGGIFNYGYTF. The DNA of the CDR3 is TGTGCTAGTGGTTTGGCGGCAGGGGGCATTTTTAACTATGGCTACACCTTC.

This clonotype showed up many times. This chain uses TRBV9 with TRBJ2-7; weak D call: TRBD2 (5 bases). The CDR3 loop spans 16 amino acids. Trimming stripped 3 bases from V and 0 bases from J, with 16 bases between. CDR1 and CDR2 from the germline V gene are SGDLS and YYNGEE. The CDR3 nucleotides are TGTGCCAGCAGCGGAGGGCGCGGACCGAGCTCCTACGAGCAGTACTTC. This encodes CASSGGRGPSSYEQYF.

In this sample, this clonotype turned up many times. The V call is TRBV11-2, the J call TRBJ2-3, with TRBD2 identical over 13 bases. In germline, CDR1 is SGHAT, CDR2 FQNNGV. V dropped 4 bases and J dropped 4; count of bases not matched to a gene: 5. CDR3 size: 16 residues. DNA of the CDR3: TGTGCCAGCAGCTCGGGACTAGCGGGAAAATCAGATACGCAGTATTTT. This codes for CASSSGLAGKSDTQYF.

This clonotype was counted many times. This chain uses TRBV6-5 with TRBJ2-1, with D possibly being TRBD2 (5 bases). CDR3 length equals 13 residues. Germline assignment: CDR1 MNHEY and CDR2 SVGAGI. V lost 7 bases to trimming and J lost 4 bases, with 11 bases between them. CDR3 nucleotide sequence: TGTGCCAGCATCACGCCGGGGTACAATGAGCAGTTCTTC. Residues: CASITPGYNEQFF.